Listed here is a single T cell receptor (beta chain). V lost 7 bases and J lost 3, with 14 bases in between. Germline CDR1 and CDR2: WNHNN and SYGVQD (reference sequence). The CDR3 consists of 14 residues. In the study's own analysis: Reference gene primer amplification gave nucleated cell count estimates. Profiled with immunoSEQ multiplex PCR; TCRdb holds only in-frame clones, not every one. That table furnishes V, J and clone size, whereas the DNA furnished D and trimming. The sample records about 170,000 clones, 70% to 85% being singletons. The data were obtained in a study of blood T cell repertoires in COVID-19.

The J gene is TRBJ2-3, the V gene TRBV10-1, with D uncertain. Sequenced: peripheral blood. This clonotype was obtained from a man aged 60 to 75 who had recovered from COVID-19. CDR3 sequence reads: CASTLPEHTDTQYF. The CDR3 nucleotides are TGCGCCAGCACCCTGCCGGAGCATACAGATACGCAGTATTTT.